Sequencing of this TCR beta chain was carried out in a study of T cells in tumors and immune-related adverse events listed by TCRdb under 2021. The treatment or condition label of this sample denotes: nivolumab (PD-1 blockade) given before sampling. The DNeasy Blood and Tissue Kit was used to extract DNA from formalin-fixed paraffin-embedded specimens. The TCR beta locus was amplified and sequenced with the immunoSEQ assay, yielding bulk TCR Vbeta CDR3 data. In the authors' own workflow: CDR3s were excluded if they were non-productive, were shorter than 7 amino acids, or did not start with C or end with F/W. Analysis was restricted to specimens with at least 1000 reads, and each clonotype was defined at the amino acid level. To compute clonality, Pielou's evenness was subtracted from 1. To equalize library sizes, abundance-weighted random subsampling with replacement was performed 100 times so that 95% confidence intervals could be reported. The Morisita overlap index was used to quantify repertoire overlap, and the top 40 clones in each specimen were examined for overlap with the irAE. In its TCRdb copy, this immuneACCESS table keeps in-frame sequences only and misses some clones. Where compared with another copy, unresolved V genes explain less than half of these, and the others have no known cause. V and J calls and clone size are as listed in that table; D and trimming were resolved from the DNA. The sample records about 20,000 clones, about 90% of which are singletons. The top ten clones comprise 1.1% to 1.5% of the sample.

About this clone itself: The antigen this receptor binds is unknown. Base qualities were left out, and no much larger clone turns up one base away.

The source material was lymph node tissue, sampled from a patient treated with anti-PD-1 therapy. This receptor was obtained from a female donor with metastatic renal cell carcinoma.

CDR3 sequence: CASSLKGSGELFF. The nucleotide sequence is TGTGCCAGCAGCTTAAAGGGATCCGGGGAGCTGTTTTTT. Here the chain combines TRBV5-4 and TRBJ2-2, with the D segment identity uncertain. V loses 2 bases of germline sequence and J loses 6 bases, and the interval between the two ends is 8 bases. CDR1 and CDR2 (SGHNT, YYREEE) derive from the germline V gene (reference sequence). Its CDR3 holds 13 amino acids, cysteine through phenylalanine. Solely the CDR3 DNA is kept, with 39 bases framed from the first base.